Below, one T cell receptor (beta chain) is given with its context. The data belong to a study of OX40 agonist ivuxolimab in advanced cancers. TCRdb's table, derived via immunoSEQ multiplex PCR, lists solely in-frame clones and lacks some. Here the sample spans fewer than 85,000 clones, over 75% being singletons. The CDR3 contains 14 residues. Deletions cut 3 bases from V and 2 bases from J, with 10 bases between. Germline V gene data show CDR1 as SQVTM and CDR2 as ANQGSEA. The TCR sequence derives from an adult with an advanced solid tumor such as melanoma, head and neck, liver or kidney cancer. V gene TRBV29-1 combines with J gene TRBJ2-2; perhaps TRBD2 as D (6 bases). The specimen comprised CD4+ or CD8+ T cells sorted from blood, sampled in a trial of the OX40 agonist ivuxolimab. The CDR3 bases are TGCAGCGTTGAGGGGGGATTTAACACCGGGGAGCTGTTTTTT. Translation gives CSVEGGFNTGELFF.